The present entry profiles one T cell receptor (beta chain) with its context. The antigen is not known. Input was 2 to 2.5 ug genomic DNA, or all available if less. Using immunoSEQ multiplex PCR, the repertoire was profiled, and TCRdb retains in-frame clones only, with some absent. Among about 90,000 clones, more than 75% were seen once, and the ten largest hold over 2.5%. The data are from a study of glioma-infiltrating T cells after dendritic cell vaccination. Trimming removed 5 bases from V and 3 bases from J, with 14 bases in between. Per germline, CDR1 MNHNY and CDR2 SVGAGI (reference sequence). The CDR3 extends over 14 amino acids. Whole-study results and caveats: Survival was not directly related to TCR clonality in these patients.

This sequence was found in a human donor with glioblastoma. The sequencing here drew on blood, taken before dendritic cell vaccination. The V call is TRBV6-6, the J call TRBJ2-7, with D perhaps matching TRBD2 (7 bases). The CDR3 nucleotides read TGTGCCAGCAGTAACACGGGGGGCCGCTACGAGCAGTACTTC. Translated: CASSNTGGRYEQYF.